The next 32 T cell receptor beta chains were all read from a single sample in a study of graft-versus-host responses after intestinal transplantation. Here immunoSEQ multiplex PCR was the method, and the copy in TCRdb shows in-frame clones only, minus some. The sample includes 62,000 or so clones, 85% to 90% of them seen just once. The starting material was PBMCs, obtained 26 days after transplant. The receptors originated from a human patient who received an intestinal transplant, so some T cells may come from the graft donor.

The chain recombines TRBV7-8 with TRBJ2-7, with 7 bases matching TRBD1. The CDR3 is 14 residues long. V lost 3 bases to trimming and J lost 2 bases; unmatched junction nucleotides: 4. Germline CDR1 is SGHVS and CDR2 is FQNEAQ. CDR3 nucleotide sequence: TGTGCCAGCAGCTTCGGGACAGTTCCCTACGAGCAGTACGTC. The encoded protein is CASSFGTVPYEQYV.

In its sample, this clone was seen a few times. This rearrangement joins TRBV5-1 to TRBJ2-5; the D gene is possibly TRBD2 (6 bases). V was pared by 0 bases and J by 3 bases, with 9 bases between. Germline CDR1 is SGHRS and CDR2 is YFSETQ. The length of the CDR3 is 14 residues. This CDR3 reads CASSLDTGEETQYF. DNA for the CDR3: TGCGCCAGCAGCTTGGATACGGGAGAAGAGACCCAGTACTTC.

This chain uses TRBV7-8 with TRBJ1-3; D is ambiguous. V was shortened by 5 bases and J by 4 bases, with 12 bases between the two germline ends. Germline V CDR1 and CDR2: SGHVS, FQNEAQ. The CDR3 loop spans 14 amino acids. CDR3 residues: CASSPGISGNTIYF. The CDR3 coding sequence is TGTGCCAGCAGCCCGGGGATTTCGGGAAACACCATATATTTT.

The chain carries TRBV28 and TRBJ2-3, with a possible D match to TRBD2 (7 bases). Germline V CDR1 and CDR2: MDHEN, SYDVKM. V gave up 7 bases and J gave up 5 bases, with 10 bases separating them. CDR3 length equals 12 residues. CDR3 protein: CASKGGVDTQYF. The CDR3, as DNA: TGTGCCAGCAAGGGGGGGGTAGATACGCAGTATTTT.

A remark on this clone: Other DNA sequences within the sample encode an identical CDR3. The chain has TRBV11-3 and TRBJ2-1; D perhaps matches TRBD2 (6 bases). Trimming removed 1 base at V and 0 bases at J, with 7 bases between. This CDR3 has 15 residues. The V gene's germline CDR1 is SGHNT and CDR2 YENEEA. CDR3 in DNA: TGTGCCAGCAGCTTAGGGGGAGGCTCCTACAATGAGCAGTTCTTC. Translation: CASSLGGGSYNEQFF.

CDR3 sequence reads: CASSSRQGPTEAFF. The DNA of the CDR3 is TGCGCCAGCAGCTCTAGACAGGGACCCACTGAAGCTTTCTTT. V gene TRBV5-1 combines with J gene TRBJ1-1; 7 bases are a match to TRBD1. CDR3 length: 14 amino acids. J was trimmed by 4 bases and V by 3 bases; bases with no gene match: 6. Germline CDR1 is SGHRS and CDR2 is YFSETQ. The full variable domain, its missing parts supplied by reference TRBV5-1 and TRBJ1-1, is KAGVTQTPRYLIKTRGQQVTLSCSPISGHRSVSWYQQTPGQGLQFLFEYFSETQRNKGNFPGRFSGRQFSNSRSEMNVSTLELGDSALYLCASSSRQGPTEAFFGQGTRLTVV.

The chain couples TRBV11-2 to TRBJ2-7; D gene uncertain. This CDR3 has 15 residues. Per germline, CDR1 SGHAT and CDR2 FQNNGV. The V and J ends lost 3 bases and 2 bases respectively, with 14 bases between them. CDR3 loop: CASSFDGIVAYEQYV. The CDR3, as DNA: TGTGCCAGCAGCTTTGACGGAATAGTAGCCTACGAGCAGTACGTC.

The chain employs TRBV7-9 and TRBJ2-5; D remains unclear. Trimming shortened V by 1 base and J by 5 bases, and 14 bases separated the two germline ends. CDR1 and CDR2 from the germline V gene are SEHNR and FQNEAQ (reference sequence). There are 15 residues in the CDR3. The CDR3 nucleotides read TGTGCCAGCAGCTTAGGGTCCGAGGCCCGGGAGACCCAGTACTTC. Amino acids: CASSLGSEARETQYF. The full variable domain, with the rest looked up from reference TRBV7-9 and TRBJ2-5, is DTGVSQNPRHKITKRGQNVTFRCDPISEHNRLYWYRQTLGQGPEFLTYFQNEAQLEKSRLLSDRFSAERPKGSFSTLEIQRTEQGDSAMYLCASSLGSEARETQYFGPGTRLLVL.

The chain combines TRBV19 with TRBJ2-1, with 11 positions matching TRBD1. This CDR3 is built from 15 residues. Per germline, CDR1 LNHDA and CDR2 SQIVND (reference sequence). V shed 5 bases, J shed 8 bases, and the junction held 8 bases outside the gene matches. For the CDR3, the DNA is TGTGCCAGTAGTCCCGTTGGACAGGGGGCTTATGAGCAGTTCTTC. Encoded protein: CASSPVGQGAYEQFF.

This chain connects TRBV6-6 to TRBJ2-7, with TRBD2 matching over 7 bases. After removal of 5 bases from V and 4 bases from J, the junction contained 11 bases not matched to a gene. Germline assignment: CDR1 MNHNY and CDR2 SVGAGI (reference sequence). The CDR3 contains 15 residues. In DNA, the CDR3 is TGTGCCAGCAGTGCCCGGGACTACGGTGGATACGAGCAGTACTTC. Amino acids: CASSARDYGGYEQYF.

DNA of the CDR3: TGTGCCAGCAGCACTCACCGGGACAACTCCTACGAGCAGTACGTC. As protein: CASSTHRDNSYEQYV. The chain is built from TRBV5-6 and TRBJ2-7; possible D gene TRBD1, 6 bases. The CDR3 totals 15 residues. The V end was cut by 4 bases, the J end by 0 bases, with 14 bases between. The germline V gene encodes CDR1 SGHDT and CDR2 YYEEEE.

This clone was observed a few times. This chain joins TRBV7-9 and TRBJ2-3, with 9 bases lining up with TRBD1. CDR1 is SEHNR and CDR2 is FQNEAQ in the germline V gene (reference sequence). This CDR3 spans 16 amino acids. V gave up 4 bases and J gave up 4 bases; unmatched junction bases: 9. The CDR3 region has the DNA TGTGCCAGCAGCTCCAGGGACAGGGAATATTCAGATACGCAGTATTTT. Protein sequence: CASSSRDREYSDTQYF.

This chain connects TRBV27 to TRBJ2-6; weak D call: TRBD2 (7 bases). Trimming shortened V by 8 bases and J by 3 bases, and 14 bases separated the two germline ends. The germline V gene encodes CDR1 MNHEY and CDR2 SMNVEV (reference sequence). CDR3 length equals 15 residues. Written as DNA, the CDR3 is TGTGCCAGCGGGGGAGGGGGTTATGGGGCCAACGTCCTGACTTTC. It is translated as CASGGGGYGANVLTF.

The rearrangement links TRBV5-1 to TRBJ2-5; 10 positions match TRBD2. The trim removed 3 bases at V and 3 bases at J, leaving 23 bases unmatched. The CDR3 is made up of 21 amino acids. Germline V gene data show CDR1 as SGHRS and CDR2 as YFSETQ. The CDR3 bases are TGCGCCAGCAGCTCGGTTGAGAGTAGCGGACTAGCGGACTCTATCGAAGAGACCCAGTACTTC. It is translated as CASSSVESSGLADSIEETQYF.

The genes are TRBV13 and TRBJ2-7; 11 bases match TRBD2. V shed 3 bases, J shed 2 bases, and the junction held 9 bases outside the gene matches. This CDR3 contains 17 residues. Germline V gene sequence: CDR1 PRHDT, CDR2 FYEKMQ (reference sequence). The CDR3 sequence: CASSFRLAGPPPYEQYF. The CDR3 nucleotides read TGTGCCAGCAGCTTTAGACTAGCGGGGCCGCCCCCCTACGAGCAGTACTTC.

This chain connects TRBV5-8 to TRBJ2-1; D might be TRBD1 (5 bases). The CDR3 has 13 residues. Germline CDR1 SGHTS, CDR2 YDEGEE. The V gene lost 5 bases and the J gene lost 6 bases, with 12 bases spanning the gap. CDR3 protein: CASSLQGGNEQFF. CDR3 nucleotide sequence: TGTGCCAGCAGTTTGCAGGGCGGCAATGAGCAGTTCTTC.

J is TRBJ1-5 and V is TRBV27, with 10 positions matching TRBD1. Per germline, CDR1 MNHEY and CDR2 SMNVEV (reference sequence). The CDR3 is 16 residues long. V lost 5 bases and J lost 5; bases outside the gene matches: 9. The CDR3 nucleotides are TGTGCCAGCAGTCCTCGGGGACAGGGGCGCGATCAGCCCCAGCATTTT. This gives the protein CASSPRGQGRDQPQHF.

The chain uses TRBV28 and TRBJ1-4, with D tentatively TRBD1 (6 bases). CDR3 size: 14 residues. Germline lookup yields CDR1 MDHEN and CDR2 SYDVKM. Trimming left V 6 bases short and J 3 bases short, with 11 bases between. The CDR3 here is CASRATGSNEKLFF. The DNA for the CDR3 is TGTGCCAGCAGGGCCACAGGGTCTAATGAAAAACTGTTTTTT.

The chain has TRBV28 and TRBJ1-2; the D is unclear. The V end lost 7 bases, the J end lost 4 bases, and 10 bases lay between the germline ends. Looked up from germline, CDR1 is MDHEN and CDR2 is SYDVKM. The CDR3 covers 12 residues. Written as DNA, the CDR3 is TGTGCCAGCACCCCCGTCGGCTATGGCTACACCTTC. It yields the protein CASTPVGYGYTF.

This chain uses TRBV15 with TRBJ1-5; 9 positions agree with TRBD1. CDR1 is LNHNV, CDR2 YYDKDF, per germline (reference sequence). There are 15 residues in the CDR3. V lost 2 bases and J lost 6; bases outside the gene matches: 5. This CDR3 is CATSRKGQGGQPQHF. CDR3 nucleotides: TGTGCCACCAGCAGAAAGGGACAGGGCGGTCAGCCCCAGCATTTT.

The rearrangement uses TRBV9 and TRBJ2-3; 8 bases agree with TRBD2. The CDR3 runs to 15 residues. With V trimmed by 5 bases and J by 0 bases, 5 bases remained unmatched. Germline V gene sequence: CDR1 SGDLS, CDR2 YYNGEE. In DNA, the CDR3 is TGTGCCAGCAGGAGTAGCGGGATTAGCACAGATACGCAGTATTTT. This encodes CASRSSGISTDTQYF.

In this sample, this clone turned up once. The chain carries TRBV6-5 and TRBJ1-1; 9 positions match TRBD1. Germline CDR1 reads MNHEY; CDR2 reads SVGAGI. CDR3 length: 14 residues. Germline trimming cut 7 bases from V and 6 bases from J; bases unmatched to any gene: 9. The CDR3 protein is CASTVTGGSSEAFF. The CDR3 DNA sequence: TGTGCCAGCACCGTTACAGGGGGCTCTTCTGAAGCTTTCTTT.

J is TRBJ1-5 and V is TRBV19; a possible D gene is TRBD1 (5 bases). Germline V CDR1 and CDR2: LNHDA, SQIVND (reference sequence). The CDR3 has 12 residues. The CDR3 coding sequence is TGTGCTTCTACGGCAGGGAATCAGCCCCAGCATTTT. Translated, it gives CASTAGNQPQHF.

The rearrangement joins TRBV2 to TRBJ2-2; 12 bases are a match to TRBD2. CDR1 and CDR2 from the germline V gene are SNHLY and FYNNEI. The V gene end was trimmed by 4 bases and the J gene end by 0 bases; junction bases not matched to a gene: 15. The length of the CDR3 is 21 residues. The CDR3 DNA is TGTGCCAGCAGTGTTGTAGGACTAGCGGGAACCTTTTCCTCGAACACCGGGGAGCTGTTTTTT. Translation gives CASSVVGLAGTFSSNTGELFF.

The V and J genes are TRBV2 and TRBJ1-2, with 9 bases that match TRBD1. The CDR3 is made up of 17 amino acids. With 9 bases clipped from V and 1 base from J, the junction kept 15 bases outside the gene matches. The germline V gene encodes CDR1 SNHLY and CDR2 FYNNEI. In nucleotides, the CDR3 is TGTGCCAGGACGAAGGACAGGGGAGGACGTGGTAACTATGGCTACACCTTC. Amino acid sequence: CARTKDRGGRGNYGYTF.

V gene TRBV25-1 combines with J gene TRBJ2-5; tentatively, D is TRBD2 (6 bases). Trimming left V 0 bases short and J 5 bases short, with 7 bases between. CDR1 and CDR2 (germline): MGHDK, SYGVNS. This CDR3 is built from 13 residues. CDR3 amino acids: CASSEYAGETQYF. In DNA form, the CDR3 reads TGTGCCAGCAGTGAATACGCGGGGGAGACCCAGTACTTC.

The chain employs TRBV7-6 and TRBJ2-2, with D tentatively TRBD1 (6 bases). Germline V CDR1 and CDR2: SGHVS, FNYEAQ. The CDR3 contains 14 residues. Trimming stripped 10 bases from V and 0 bases from J, with 12 bases between. The CDR3 loop is CAIHGTTNTGELFF. CDR3 DNA sequence: TGTGCCATCCACGGGACAACGAACACCGGGGAGCTGTTTTTT.

The DNA for the CDR3 is TGTGCCAGTAGCCCCGACAGAGACCCAAACTATGGCTACACCTTC. This encodes CASSPDRDPNYGYTF. This chain links TRBV19 with TRBJ1-2; D is perhaps TRBD1 (5 bases). Trimming pared 6 bases from V and 2 bases from J, leaving 16 bases between. Germline CDR1 reads LNHDA; CDR2 reads SQIVND (reference sequence). This CDR3 is built from 15 residues.

The chain uses TRBV28 and TRBJ1-2; TRBD1 might be the D (6 bases). The CDR3 is 13 amino acids. With 6 bases removed from V and 4 bases from J, the gap between germline ends came to 12 bases. CDR1 and CDR2 from the germline V gene are MDHEN and SYDVKM. The CDR3 loop reads CASSPSGVYGYTF. In DNA form, the CDR3 reads TGTGCCAGCAGCCCTTCAGGGGTCTATGGCTACACCTTC.

This clone is labeled as medium-sized. The sample has other DNA sequences that encode this CDR3 too. The V and J genes are TRBV20-1 and TRBJ1-1, with D unclear. This CDR3 comprises 11 residues. V was clipped by 3 bases and J by 4 bases, with 6 bases between them. CDR1 and CDR2 (germline): DFQATT, SNEGSKA (reference sequence). This chain's CDR3 is CSARFSTEAFF. The CDR3 bases are TGCAGTGCTAGGTTCAGCACTGAAGCTTTCTTT.

The V and J genes are TRBV6-1 and TRBJ1-5; no clear D gene. The CDR3 length is 13 residues. V lost 4 bases and J lost 5, with 9 bases in between. Germline CDR1 MNHNS, CDR2 SASEGT. The CDR3 sequence is CASSGERDQPQHF. The CDR3 DNA reads TGTGCCAGCAGTGGGGAGAGGGATCAGCCCCAGCATTTT.

This sequence joins TRBV6-5 and TRBJ1-6; the D gene is possibly TRBD1 (6 bases). V was trimmed by 6 bases and J by 6 bases, leaving 12 bases between them. The CDR3 is 14 residues long. Per the germline V gene, CDR1 is MNHEY and CDR2 is SVGAGI. CDR3 sequence (DNA): TGTGCCAGCAGCTCCGACAGGCTTAATTCACCCCTCCACTTT. This sequence encodes CASSSDRLNSPLHF.